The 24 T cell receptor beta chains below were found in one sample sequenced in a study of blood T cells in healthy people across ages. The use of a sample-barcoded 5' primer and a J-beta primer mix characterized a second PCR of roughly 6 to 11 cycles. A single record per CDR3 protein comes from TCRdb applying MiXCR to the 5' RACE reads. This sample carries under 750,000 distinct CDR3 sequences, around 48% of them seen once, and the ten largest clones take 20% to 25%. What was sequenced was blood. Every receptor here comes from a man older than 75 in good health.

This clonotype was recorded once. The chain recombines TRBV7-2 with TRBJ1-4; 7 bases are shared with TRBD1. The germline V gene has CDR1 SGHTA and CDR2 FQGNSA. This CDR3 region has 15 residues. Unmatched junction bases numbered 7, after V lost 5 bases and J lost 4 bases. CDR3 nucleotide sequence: TGTGCCAGCAGCCTCTCGGGACAGAGTAATGAAAAACTGTTTTTT. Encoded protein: CASSLSGQSNEKLFF.

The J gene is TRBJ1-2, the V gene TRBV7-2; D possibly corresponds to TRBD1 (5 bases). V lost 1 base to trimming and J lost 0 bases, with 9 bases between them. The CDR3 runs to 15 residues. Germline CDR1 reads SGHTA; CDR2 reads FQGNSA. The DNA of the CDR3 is TGTGCCAGCAGCTTAGGCCCCAGGGCTAACTATGGCTACACCTTC. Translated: CASSLGPRANYGYTF.

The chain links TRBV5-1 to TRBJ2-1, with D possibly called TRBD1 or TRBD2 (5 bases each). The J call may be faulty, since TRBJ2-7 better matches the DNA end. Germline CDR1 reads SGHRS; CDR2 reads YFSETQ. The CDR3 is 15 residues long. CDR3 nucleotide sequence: TGCGCCAGCAGCCTTAGGGACCACTCCTACAATGAGCAGTACTTC. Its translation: CASSLRDHSYNEQYF.

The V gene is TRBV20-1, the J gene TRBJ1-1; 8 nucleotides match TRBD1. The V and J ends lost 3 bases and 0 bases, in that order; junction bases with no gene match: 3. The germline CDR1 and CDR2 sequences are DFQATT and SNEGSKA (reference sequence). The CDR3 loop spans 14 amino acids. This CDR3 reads CSASRGPVNTEAFF. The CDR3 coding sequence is TGCAGTGCTAGCAGGGGGCCCGTGAACACTGAAGCTTTCTTT.

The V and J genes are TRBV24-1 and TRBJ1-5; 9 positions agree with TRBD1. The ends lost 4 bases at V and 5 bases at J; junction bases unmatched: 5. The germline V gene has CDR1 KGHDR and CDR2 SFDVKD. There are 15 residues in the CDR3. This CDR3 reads CATSEGTGFDQPQHF. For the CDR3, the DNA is TGTGCCACCAGTGAGGGGACAGGGTTCGATCAGCCCCAGCATTTT.

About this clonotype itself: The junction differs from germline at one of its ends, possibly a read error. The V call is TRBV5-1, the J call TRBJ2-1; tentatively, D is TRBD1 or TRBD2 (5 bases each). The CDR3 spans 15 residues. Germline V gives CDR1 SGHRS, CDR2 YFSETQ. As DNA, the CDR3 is TGCGCCAGCGGCTTGGGGGACGCACGAACCGATGAGCAGTTCTTC. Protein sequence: CASGLGDARTDEQFF.

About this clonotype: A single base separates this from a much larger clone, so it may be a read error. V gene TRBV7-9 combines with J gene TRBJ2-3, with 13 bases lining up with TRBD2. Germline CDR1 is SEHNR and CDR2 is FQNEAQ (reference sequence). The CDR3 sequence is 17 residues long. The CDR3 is CASSLARGLAGADMQYF. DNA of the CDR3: TGTGCCAGCAGCTTAGCTAGAGGACTAGCGGGAGCAGATATGCAGTATTTT. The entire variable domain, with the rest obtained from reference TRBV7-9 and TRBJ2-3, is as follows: DTGVSQNPRHKITKRGQNVTFRCDPISEHNRLYWYRQTLGQGPEFLTYFQNEAQLEKSRLLSDRFSAERPKGSFSTLEIQRTEQGDSAMYLCASSLARGLAGADMQYFGPGTRLTVL.

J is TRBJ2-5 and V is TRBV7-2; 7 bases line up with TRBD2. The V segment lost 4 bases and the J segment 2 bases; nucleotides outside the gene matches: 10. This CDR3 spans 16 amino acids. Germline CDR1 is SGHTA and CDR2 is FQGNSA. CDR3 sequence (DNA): TGTGCCAGCAGCTCACTGAGCGGGGACCCGCAAGAGACCCAGTACTTC. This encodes CASSSLSGDPQETQYF. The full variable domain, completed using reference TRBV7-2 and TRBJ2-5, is GAGVSQSPSNKVTEKGKDVELRCDPISGHTALYWYRQSLGQGLEFLIYFQGNSAPDKSGLPSDRFSAERTGGSVSTLTIQRTQQEDSAVYLCASSSLSGDPQETQYFGPGTRLLVL.

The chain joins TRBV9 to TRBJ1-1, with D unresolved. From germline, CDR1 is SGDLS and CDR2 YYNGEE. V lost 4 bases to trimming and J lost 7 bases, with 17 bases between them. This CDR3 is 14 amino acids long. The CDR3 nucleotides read TGTGCCAGCAGCCCTCGACCCATGATGGGTGAAGCTTTCTTT. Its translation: CASSPRPMMGEAFF.

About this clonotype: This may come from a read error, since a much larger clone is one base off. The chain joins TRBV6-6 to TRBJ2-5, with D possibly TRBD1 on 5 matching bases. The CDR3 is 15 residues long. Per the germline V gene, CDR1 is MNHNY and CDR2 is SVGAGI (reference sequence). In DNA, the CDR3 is TGTACCAGCAGTTTCAGGGCAGCCCTCCAAGAGACCCAGTACTTC. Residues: CTSSFRAALQETQYF.

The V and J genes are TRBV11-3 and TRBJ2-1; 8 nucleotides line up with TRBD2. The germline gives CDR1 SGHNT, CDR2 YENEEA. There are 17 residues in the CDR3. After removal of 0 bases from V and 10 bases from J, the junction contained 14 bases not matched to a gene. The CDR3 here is CASSLDRSSGEPAEQFF. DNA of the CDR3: TGTGCCAGCAGCTTAGATCGTAGTAGCGGGGAACCGGCGGAGCAGTTCTTC. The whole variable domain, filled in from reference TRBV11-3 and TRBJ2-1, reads EAGVVQSPRYKIIEKKQPVAFWCNPISGHNTLYWYLQNLGQGPELLIRYENEEAVDDSQLPKDRFSAERLKGVDSTLKIQPAELGDSAVYLCASSLDRSSGEPAEQFFGPGTRLTVL.

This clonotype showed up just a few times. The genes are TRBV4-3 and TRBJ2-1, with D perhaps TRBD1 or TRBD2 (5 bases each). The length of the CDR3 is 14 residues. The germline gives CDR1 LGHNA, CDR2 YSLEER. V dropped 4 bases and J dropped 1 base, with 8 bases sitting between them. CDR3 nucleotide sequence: TGCGCCAGCAGCCCGGGGCGGTCCTACAATGAGCAGTTCTTC. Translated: CASSPGRSYNEQFF.

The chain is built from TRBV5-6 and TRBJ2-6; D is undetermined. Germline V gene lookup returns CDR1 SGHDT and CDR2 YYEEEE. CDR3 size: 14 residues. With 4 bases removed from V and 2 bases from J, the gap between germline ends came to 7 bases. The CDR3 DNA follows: TGTGCCAGCAGCGGAATTACTGGGGCCAACGTCCTGACTTTC. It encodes CASSGITGANVLTF.

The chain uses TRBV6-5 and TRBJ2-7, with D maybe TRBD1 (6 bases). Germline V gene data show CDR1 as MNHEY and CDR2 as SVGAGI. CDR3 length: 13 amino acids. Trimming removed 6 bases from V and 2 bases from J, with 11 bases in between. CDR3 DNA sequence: TGTGCCAGCAGGGACACAGGGACCTACGAGCAGTACTTC. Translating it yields CASRDTGTYEQYF.

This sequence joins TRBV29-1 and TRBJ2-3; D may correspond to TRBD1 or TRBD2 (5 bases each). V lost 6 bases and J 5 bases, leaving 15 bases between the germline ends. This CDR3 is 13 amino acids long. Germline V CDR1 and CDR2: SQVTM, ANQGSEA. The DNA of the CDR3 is TGCAGCGTCGAGGGGCAGGGATTAGATACGCAGTATTTT. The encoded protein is CSVEGQGLDTQYF.

CDR3 sequence reads: CATGVAGADTQYF. The CDR3 DNA sequence: TGTGCCACCGGGGTAGCGGGGGCCGATACGCAGTATTTT. The chain carries TRBV6-6 and TRBJ2-3; 9 bases are a match to TRBD2. The V gene's germline CDR1 is MNHNY and CDR2 SVGAGI (reference sequence). V dropped 10 bases and J dropped 6; count of bases not matched to a gene: 8. CDR3 length equals 13 residues.

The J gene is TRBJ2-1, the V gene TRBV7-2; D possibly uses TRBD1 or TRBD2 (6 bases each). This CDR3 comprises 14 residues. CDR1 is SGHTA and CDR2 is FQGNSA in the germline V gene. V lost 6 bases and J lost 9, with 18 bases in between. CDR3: CASRPGGSQSEQFF. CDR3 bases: TGTGCCAGCAGGCCCGGGGGCTCCCAAAGTGAGCAGTTCTTC.

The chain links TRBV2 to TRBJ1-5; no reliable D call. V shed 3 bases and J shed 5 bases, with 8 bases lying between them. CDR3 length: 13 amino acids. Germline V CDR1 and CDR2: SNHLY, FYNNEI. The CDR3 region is CASSEGPDQPQHF. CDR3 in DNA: TGTGCCAGCAGTGAGGGTCCCGATCAGCCCCAGCATTTT.

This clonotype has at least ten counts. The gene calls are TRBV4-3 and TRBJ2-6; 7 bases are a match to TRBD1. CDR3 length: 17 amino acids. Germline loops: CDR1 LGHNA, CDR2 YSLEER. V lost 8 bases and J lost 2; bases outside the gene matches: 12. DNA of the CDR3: TGCGCCAGCTCCAGTAGGGGGCGCCCCCCTGGGGCCAACGTCCTGACTTTC. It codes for CASSSRGRPPGANVLTF.

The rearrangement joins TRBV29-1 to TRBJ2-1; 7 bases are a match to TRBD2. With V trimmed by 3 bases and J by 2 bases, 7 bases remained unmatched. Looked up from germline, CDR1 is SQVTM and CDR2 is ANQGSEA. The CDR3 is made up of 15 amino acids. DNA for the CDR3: TGCAGCGTTGACTCCCCGGGGGGACCCTACAATGAGCAGTTCTTC. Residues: CSVDSPGGPYNEQFF.

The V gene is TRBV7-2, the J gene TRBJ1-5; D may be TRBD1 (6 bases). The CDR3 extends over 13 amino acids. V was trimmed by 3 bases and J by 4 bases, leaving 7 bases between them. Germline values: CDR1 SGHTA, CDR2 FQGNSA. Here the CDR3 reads CASSFGQNQPQHF. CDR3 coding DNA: TGTGCCAGCAGCTTCGGACAGAATCAGCCCCAGCATTTT.

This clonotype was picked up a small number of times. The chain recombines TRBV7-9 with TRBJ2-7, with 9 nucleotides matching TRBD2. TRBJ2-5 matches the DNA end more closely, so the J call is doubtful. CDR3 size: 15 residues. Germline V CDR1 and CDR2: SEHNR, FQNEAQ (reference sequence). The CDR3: CASSLSLAGGKTQYF. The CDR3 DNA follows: TGTGCCAGCAGCTTGAGCCTTGCGGGGGGGAAGACCCAGTACTTC.

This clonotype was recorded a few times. This CDR3 is CAISEGAGGEQYF. The CDR3 bases are TGTGCCATCAGTGAAGGAGCGGGAGGCGAGCAGTACTTC. The chain uses TRBV10-3 and TRBJ2-7, with 9 bases matching TRBD2. Germline CDR1 is ENHRY and CDR2 is SYGVKD. The CDR3 has 13 amino acids. Losses at the gene ends were 3 bases for V and 6 bases for J; bases not matched to a gene: 3.

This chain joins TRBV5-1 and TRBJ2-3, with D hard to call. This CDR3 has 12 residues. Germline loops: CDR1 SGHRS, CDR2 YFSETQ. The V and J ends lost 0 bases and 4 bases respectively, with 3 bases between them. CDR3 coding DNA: TGCGCCAGCAGCTTGGCTTCAGATACGCAGTATTTT. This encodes CASSLASDTQYF.